The 21 T cell receptor beta chains presented below share a single source sample, sequenced in a study of cytomegalovirus exposure and HLA in healthy donors. Sequencing was performed with immunoSEQ multiplex PCR; in TCRdb, only in-frame clones are kept and a portion is missing. The sample holds roughly 60,000 clones; 90% to 96% are singletons and the top ten take 0.85% to 1%. The sequenced material came from PBMCs. These receptors originate from a man aged 18-30 years in good health and CMV-seronegative.

The sample holds one count of this clone. The chain employs TRBV5-6 and TRBJ2-3; a weak D match, TRBD2 (5 bases). V lost 4 bases, J lost 6 bases, and 12 bases lay in between. This CDR3 is 13 amino acids long. CDR1 and CDR2 (germline): SGHDT, YYEEEE. Here the CDR3 reads CASSLGVKDTQYF. The CDR3 nucleotides are TGTGCCAGCAGCCTCGGGGTGAAGGATACGCAGTATTTT.

V gene TRBV29-1 combines with J gene TRBJ1-1; tentative D call: TRBD1 (6 bases). The V and J ends lost 7 bases and 4 bases respectively, with 22 bases between them. Germline-derived CDR1 and CDR2 are SQVTM and ANQGSEA. The CDR3 is 15 amino acids. The CDR3 nucleotides read TGCAGCGATGGACGCACGGGGGGGCTGGTCACTGAAGCTTTCTTT. Translating gives CSDGRTGGLVTEAFF.

The chain recombines TRBV6-5 with TRBJ1-1; 8 nucleotides align to TRBD1. Germline V CDR1 and CDR2: MNHEY, SVGAGI. V lost 8 bases and J lost 4; bases outside the gene matches: 6. The CDR3 contains 13 residues. The CDR3 reads CASGIDRGTEAFF. DNA of the CDR3: TGTGCCAGCGGGATAGACAGGGGCACTGAAGCTTTCTTT.

This chain connects TRBV27 to TRBJ2-7, with a weak D call TRBD1 (5 bases). The CDR3 loop spans 14 amino acids. Trimming shortened V by 4 bases and J by 1 base, and 11 bases separated the two germline ends. The germline CDR1 and CDR2 sequences are MNHEY and SMNVEV (reference sequence). In DNA, the CDR3 is TGTGCCAGCAGTTCTCAGGGTTGGTCCTACGAGCAGTACTTC. It is translated as CASSSQGWSYEQYF.

This sequence joins TRBV5-1 and TRBJ2-7; weak D call: TRBD2 (5 bases). Germline CDR1 SGHRS, CDR2 YFSETQ. The CDR3 runs to 12 residues. Trimming pared 0 bases from V and 7 bases from J, leaving 8 bases between. The CDR3 DNA sequence: TGCGCCAGCAGCTTGGCCCCGGGGGAGCAGTACTTC. Its protein product is CASSLAPGEQYF. The full variable domain, with the rest looked up from reference TRBV5-1 and TRBJ2-7, is KAGVTQTPRYLIKTRGQQVTLSCSPISGHRSVSWYQQTPGQGLQFLFEYFSETQRNKGNFPGRFSGRQFSNSRSEMNVSTLELGDSALYLCASSLAPGEQYFGPGTRLTVT.

The gene calls are TRBV30 and TRBJ2-7, with TRBD1 matching over 11 bases. Germline V CDR1 and CDR2: GTSNPN, SVGIG (reference sequence). This CDR3 has 14 residues. The J segment lost 1 base and the V segment lost 2 bases, leaving 1 base of the junction unmatched. CDR3 DNA: TGTGCCTGGAGTCGGGACAGGGGGTCCTACGAGCAGTACTTC. This translates into CAWSRDRGSYEQYF.

The chain has TRBV19 and TRBJ1-2; tentative D call: TRBD1 (5 bases). CDR3 size: 13 residues. The germline V and J ends were trimmed by 3 bases and 4 bases, with 9 bases remaining between them. Germline CDR1 and CDR2: LNHDA and SQIVND (reference sequence). The CDR3 loop reads CASSMGLVYGYTF. The CDR3 DNA sequence: TGTGCCAGTAGTATGGGACTGGTCTATGGCTACACCTTC. The entire variable domain, with the rest obtained from reference TRBV19 and TRBJ1-2, is as follows: DGGITQSPKYLFRKEGQNVTLSCEQNLNHDAMYWYRQDPGQGLRLIYYSQIVNDFQKGDIAEGYSVSREKKESFPLTVTSAQKNPTAFYLCASSMGLVYGYTFGSGTRLTVV.

V usage is TRBV29-1 and J usage is TRBJ2-3; 14 nucleotides match TRBD2. Germline V gene sequence: CDR1 SQVTM, CDR2 ANQGSEA. The ends lost 3 bases at V and 6 bases at J; junction bases unmatched: 5. The CDR3 sequence is 15 residues long. The CDR3 DNA is TGCAGCGTTGAGGGGACTAGCGGGAGTTGGGATACGCAGTATTTT. Translated, it gives CSVEGTSGSWDTQYF.

The V call is TRBV27, the J call TRBJ2-7, with D possibly matching TRBD1 (5 bases). This CDR3 region has 14 residues. Germline CDR1 is MNHEY and CDR2 is SMNVEV (reference sequence). Trimming took 3 bases from V and 0 from J, leaving 9 bases between them. Here the CDR3 DNA reads TGTGCCAGCAGTTTGGTTCAGGGCTCCTACGAGCAGTACTTC. Amino acid sequence: CASSLVQGSYEQYF.

V usage is TRBV4-2 and J usage is TRBJ2-1; 9 bases agree with TRBD2. This CDR3 region has 16 residues. Germline lookup yields CDR1 LGHNA and CDR2 YNFKEQ. The J segment lost 7 bases and the V segment lost 0 bases, leaving 7 bases of the junction unmatched. The CDR3 DNA follows: TGTGCCAGCAGCCAAGATGGGCTAGCGGGATATAATGAGCAGTTCTTC. This codes for CASSQDGLAGYNEQFF.

This chain joins TRBV28 and TRBJ2-3, with D possibly being TRBD2 (7 bases). Trimming left V 3 bases short and J 5 bases short, with 15 bases between. The CDR3 loop spans 15 amino acids. Germline lookup yields CDR1 MDHEN and CDR2 SYDVKM. The CDR3 DNA is TGTGCCAGCAGTTTTAGGGGGAGGGCCTTAGATACGCAGTATTTT. This translates into CASSFRGRALDTQYF.

The chain combines TRBV14 with TRBJ2-7, with 9 bases matching TRBD2. Germline values: CDR1 SGHDN, CDR2 FVKESK. The CDR3 length is 20 residues. V was pared by 1 base and J by 0 bases, with 16 bases of the junction left unmatched. The CDR3 sequence: CASSQVRAREGEARSYEQYF. Here the CDR3 DNA reads TGTGCCAGCAGCCAAGTTCGGGCGCGGGAGGGCGAAGCCCGCTCCTACGAGCAGTACTTC.

This sequence joins TRBV5-1 and TRBJ2-7; 13 bases agree with TRBD2. J lost 0 bases, V lost 1 base, and 4 bases had no gene match. CDR3 size: 17 residues. Germline lookup yields CDR1 SGHRS and CDR2 YFSETQ. The CDR3 DNA reads as TGCGCCAGCAGCTTGACGACTAGCGGGAGGAGCTCCTACGAGCAGTACTTC. It specifies CASSLTTSGRSSYEQYF.

This chain uses TRBV7-6 with TRBJ1-1, with unresolved D. The CDR3 spans 13 residues. With 5 bases removed from V and 5 bases from J, the gap between germline ends came to 12 bases. Per the germline V gene, CDR1 is SGHVS and CDR2 is FNYEAQ. The CDR3, as DNA: TGTGCCAGCAGCGCCAACGGGGATACTGAAGCTTTCTTT. Its protein product is CASSANGDTEAFF.

The gene calls are TRBV5-1 and TRBJ2-1; D possibly corresponds to TRBD2 (6 bases). Germline V gene lookup returns CDR1 SGHRS and CDR2 YFSETQ. Trimming shortened V by 6 bases and J by 6 bases, and 10 bases separated the two germline ends. The CDR3 length is 12 residues. The CDR3, as DNA: TGCGCCAGCACGTCACTAGCCAATGAGCAGTTCTTC. Protein sequence: CASTSLANEQFF.

V usage is TRBV6-4 and J usage is TRBJ2-2; 14 positions match TRBD2. Trimming at V came to 2 bases and at J to 7 bases, leaving 6 bases not matched to a gene. Germline CDR1 MRHNA, CDR2 SNTAGT. This CDR3 spans 17 amino acids. The CDR3 bases are TGTGCCAGCAGTGACCCGGGACTAGCGGGAGTTTTCGGGGAGCTGTTTTTT. Its protein product is CASSDPGLAGVFGELFF.

This clone was counted between two and nine times. The rearrangement links TRBV9 to TRBJ1-2; D unresolved. The CDR3 contains 13 residues. Germline V gene lookup returns CDR1 SGDLS and CDR2 YYNGEE. The V gene lost 0 bases and the J gene lost 2 bases, with 5 bases spanning the gap. The CDR3, as DNA: TGTGCCAGCAGCGTAGGAGTAAACTATGGCTACACCTTC. This sequence encodes CASSVGVNYGYTF.

The chain is built from TRBV7-4 and TRBJ1-1; D perhaps matches TRBD1 (6 bases). Trimming left V 3 bases short and J 6 bases short, with 26 bases between. Germline V gene data show CDR1 as SGHVT and CDR2 as SQSDAQ. The length of the CDR3 is 18 residues. The CDR3 loop is CASSFAGGETNLGPEAFF. The CDR3, as DNA: TGTGCCAGCAGCTTTGCGGGGGGCGAGACCAACTTGGGCCCTGAAGCTTTCTTT.

The chain couples TRBV5-1 to TRBJ2-1, with 7 bases that match TRBD2. The CDR3 consists of 15 residues. Germline V lookup: CDR1 SGHRS, CDR2 YFSETQ. Losses at the gene ends were 4 bases for V and 2 bases for J; bases not matched to a gene: 6. The CDR3, as DNA: TGCGCCAGCAGCCCCGGGACTACCACCTACAATGAGCAGTTCTTC. Its translation is CASSPGTTTYNEQFF.

This chain uses TRBV5-1 with TRBJ2-3; tentative D call: TRBD1 (6 bases). V was shortened by 7 bases and J by 12 bases, with 24 bases between the two germline ends. This CDR3 contains 14 residues. Per the germline V gene, CDR1 is SGHRS and CDR2 is YFSETQ. The CDR3 loop reads CASYALGTPSAQYF. The CDR3 region has the DNA TGCGCCAGCTATGCCCTTGGGACACCATCCGCCCAGTATTTT.

The chain employs TRBV5-6 and TRBJ1-5, with D possibly TRBD1 on 5 matching bases. Germline V gives CDR1 SGHDT, CDR2 YYEEEE. V was cut by 4 bases and J by 3 bases, with 11 bases left in between. This CDR3 has 14 amino acids. This CDR3 is CASSIRRVNQPQHF. CDR3 DNA sequence: TGTGCCAGCAGCATCCGCAGGGTCAATCAGCCCCAGCATTTT.